One and the same sample provided the 21 T cell receptor beta chains below, sequenced in a study of shared clonotypes between healthy human individuals. Repertoires were generated with immunoSEQ multiplex PCR, while TCRdb's copy carries only in-frame clones and drops some. Of fewer than 400,000 clones listed, approximately 79% are singletons. The source material was memory CD4+ T cells sorted from blood. Specified subset: CD45RA-negative fraction. These receptors originate from a man aged 30-40 years in good health.

The chain combines TRBV5-4 with TRBJ2-7; 8 bases agree with TRBD1. The CDR3 runs to 13 residues. Trimming took 2 bases from V and 6 from J; bases not matched to a gene: 4. The V gene's germline CDR1 is SGHNT and CDR2 YYREEE (reference sequence). CDR3 loop: CASSFRTGSEQYF. The CDR3 coding sequence is TGTGCCAGCAGCTTTAGGACAGGGAGCGAGCAGTACTTC.

This clone was found many times. V and J are TRBV10-3 and TRBJ2-2; D is possibly TRBD1 (6 bases). There are 17 residues in the CDR3. With 0 bases removed from V and 4 bases from J, the gap between germline ends came to 15 bases. Germline values: CDR1 ENHRY, CDR2 SYGVKD. CDR3 amino acids: CAISESPNRVGTGELFF. The CDR3 DNA reads TGTGCCATCAGTGAGTCGCCAAACAGGGTGGGCACCGGGGAGCTGTTTTTT.

The chain joins TRBV6-5 to TRBJ1-1; D perhaps matches TRBD1 (5 bases). This CDR3 comprises 15 residues. Trimming removed 4 bases from V and 4 bases from J, with 16 bases in between. Germline V gene data show CDR1 as MNHEY and CDR2 as SVGAGI. The CDR3 protein is CASSSSRVPGTEAFF. Written as DNA, the CDR3 is TGTGCCAGCAGTTCCTCCAGGGTCCCGGGCACTGAAGCTTTCTTT.

This clone occurred many times. The rearrangement uses TRBV2 and TRBJ2-5; D is unclear. CDR1 and CDR2 (germline): SNHLY, FYNNEI. V lost 7 bases and J lost 3, with 12 bases in between. This CDR3 contains 13 residues. CDR3 nucleotides: TGTGCCAGCAAAGAAAGGCAGAAAGAGACCCAGTACTTC. Translation gives CASKERQKETQYF.

V and J are TRBV19 and TRBJ2-7; the match to TRBD1 covers 8 bases. The CDR3 length is 14 residues. The germline gives CDR1 LNHDA, CDR2 SQIVND (reference sequence). Trimming cost V 3 bases and J 5 bases; bases outside gene matches: 6. The CDR3 nucleotides are TGTGCCAGTAGTATCGACAGGGGAGCGGACGAGCAGTACTTC. Protein: CASSIDRGADEQYF.

This chain connects TRBV5-6 to TRBJ2-3, with a tentative D call TRBD2 (5 bases). Germline CDR1 SGHDT, CDR2 YYEEEE. The CDR3 sequence is 16 residues long. V lost 4 bases to trimming and J lost 0 bases, with 15 bases between them. CDR3 sequence reads: CASSPRLARSTDTQYF. The CDR3 DNA sequence: TGTGCCAGCAGCCCCCGGCTAGCAAGGAGCACAGATACGCAGTATTTT.

This chain connects TRBV7-2 to TRBJ2-2, with D uncertain. Trimming removed 0 bases at V and 8 bases at J, with 13 bases between. The CDR3 consists of 15 residues. CDR1 and CDR2 from the germline V gene are SGHTA and FQGNSA. The CDR3 nucleotides are TGTGCCAGCAGCTTAGCTGGGTCTCGCGGAGGGGAGCTGTTTTTT. This translates into CASSLAGSRGGELFF.

As regards this clone: Different DNA sequences within this sample yield the same CDR3. The rearrangement uses TRBV10-3 and TRBJ2-7; tentative D call: TRBD2 (5 bases). Germline V lookup: CDR1 ENHRY, CDR2 SYGVKD. This CDR3 is 12 amino acids long. Trimming left V 6 bases short and J 2 bases short, with 8 bases between. CDR3 coding DNA: TGTGCCATCAGGGGGAGTACCTACGAGCAGTACTTC. This translates into CAIRGSTYEQYF.

This sequence joins TRBV5-4 and TRBJ2-5; D gene ambiguous. In germline, CDR1 is SGHNT, CDR2 YYREEE (reference sequence). The CDR3 has 14 amino acids. Between the trimmed V and J ends, which lost 0 bases and 4 bases, there was a span of 10 bases. This CDR3 reads CASSLARLIETQYF. The CDR3 DNA reads as TGTGCCAGCAGCTTGGCCAGACTTATAGAGACCCAGTACTTC. The complete variable domain, with remaining parts taken from reference TRBV5-4 and TRBJ2-5, reads ETGVTQSPTHLIKTRGQQVTLRCSSQSGHNTVSWYQQALGQGPQFIFQYYREEENGRGNFPPRFSGLQFPNYSSELNVNALELDDSALYLCASSLARLIETQYFGPGTRLLVL.

The V call is TRBV18, the J call TRBJ2-3, with D possibly TRBD2 on 6 matching bases. The V end lost 4 bases, the J end lost 3 bases, and 11 bases lay between the germline ends. This CDR3 spans 14 amino acids. Looked up from germline, CDR1 is KGHSH and CDR2 is LQKENI. The DNA of the CDR3 is TGTGCCAGCTCACAGGAGGCGGGGACAGATACGCAGTATTTT. It translates to CASSQEAGTDTQYF.

V usage is TRBV5-1 and J usage is TRBJ1-3; 7 bases agree with TRBD1. V gave up 2 bases and J gave up 3 bases; unmatched junction bases: 5. The CDR3 is made up of 15 amino acids. In germline, CDR1 is SGHRS, CDR2 YFSETQ. As DNA, the CDR3 is TGCGCCAGCAGCTTTAACAGGGGTGGTGGAAACACCATATATTTT. Translated: CASSFNRGGGNTIYF.

This chain uses TRBV5-1 with TRBJ2-2; the D gene is possibly TRBD2 (5 bases). This CDR3 comprises 15 residues. Germline assignment: CDR1 SGHRS and CDR2 YFSETQ. Trimming took off 0 bases at V and 4 bases at J, with 10 bases between the two ends. Here the CDR3 reads CASSLAVAGTGELFF. Here the CDR3 DNA reads TGCGCCAGCAGCTTGGCGGTCGCGGGCACCGGGGAGCTGTTTTTT.

The chain employs TRBV10-2 and TRBJ2-2; TRBD2 aligns across 10 bases. The CDR3 totals 18 residues. The germline gives CDR1 WSHSY, CDR2 SAAADI. Germline trimming cut 0 bases from V and 6 bases from J; bases unmatched to any gene: 10. The CDR3 reads CASSESSFSGRAAGELFF. For the CDR3, the DNA is TGCGCCAGCAGTGAGTCGAGTTTCAGCGGGAGGGCTGCCGGGGAGCTGTTTTTT.

CDR3 amino acids: CASSRLLAGSAYEQYF. The CDR3 DNA is TGTGCCAGCAGCCGATTACTAGCGGGTTCGGCCTACGAGCAGTACTTC. The genes are TRBV5-4 and TRBJ2-5; 9 bases map to TRBD2. The J call may be in error: the DNA end matches TRBJ2-7 better. This CDR3 spans 16 amino acids. The germline CDR1 and CDR2 sequences are SGHNT and YYREEE (reference sequence).

V gene TRBV6-5 combines with J gene TRBJ1-1; the D is unclear. The germline V gene encodes CDR1 MNHEY and CDR2 SVGAGI. V was trimmed by 6 bases and J by 6 bases, leaving 8 bases between them. CDR3 length: 11 amino acids. The CDR3 DNA follows: TGTGCCAGCAGAAACGTCGCTGAAGCTTTCTTT. Its translation is CASRNVAEAFF.

The rearrangement joins TRBV2 to TRBJ1-5; unclear D gene. The length of the CDR3 is 12 residues. The V and J ends lost 5 bases and 4 bases respectively, with 6 bases between them. Germline assignment: CDR1 SNHLY and CDR2 FYNNEI. In DNA form, the CDR3 reads TGTGCCAGCAGTTCTGTAAATCAGCCCCAGCATTTT. Protein product: CASSSVNQPQHF.

V and J are TRBV10-2 and TRBJ1-2; D not resolved. The CDR3 consists of 13 residues. V lost 7 bases, J lost 7 bases, and 16 bases lay in between. Germline V gene data show CDR1 as WSHSY and CDR2 as SAAADI. CDR3 DNA sequence: TGCGCCAGCACGCGAGGGAGGGATCTTGGCTACACCTTC. Encoded protein: CASTRGRDLGYTF.

As DNA, the CDR3 is TGTGCCAGCAGTGAAGATACAGGGCTCCAGCATTTT. This gives the protein CASSEDTGLQHF. The rearrangement links TRBV2 to TRBJ1-5, with D perhaps TRBD1 (6 bases). Germline V gives CDR1 SNHLY, CDR2 FYNNEI. Trimming took 1 base from V and 12 from J, leaving 10 bases between them. The CDR3 is made up of 12 amino acids.

This clone was seen many times. The V and J genes are TRBV5-1 and TRBJ2-1; tentative D call: TRBD2 (5 bases). The CDR3 is made up of 16 amino acids. V shed 4 bases and J shed 0 bases, with 14 bases lying between them. The V gene's germline CDR1 is SGHRS and CDR2 YFSETQ. This CDR3 is CASSPFAGDSYNEQFF. The DNA of the CDR3 is TGCGCCAGCAGCCCGTTTGCGGGCGACTCCTACAATGAGCAGTTCTTC.

The V call is TRBV2, the J call TRBJ2-1; weak D call: TRBD2 (5 bases). The CDR3 length is 15 residues. The germline V and J ends were trimmed by 7 bases and 0 bases, with 13 bases remaining between them. The germline V gene has CDR1 SNHLY and CDR2 FYNNEI. In nucleotides, the CDR3 is TGTGCCAGCACCGACGGAACTAGCTCCTACAATGAGCAGTTCTTC. This translates into CASTDGTSSYNEQFF. The full variable domain, with the rest looked up from reference TRBV2 and TRBJ2-1, is EPEVTQTPSHQVTQMGQEVILRCVPISNHLYFYWYRQILGQKVEFLVSFYNNEISEKSEIFDDQFSVERPDGSNFTLKIRSTKLEDSAMYFCASTDGTSSYNEQFFGPGTRLTVL.

This clone was seen more than once but under ten times. The chain carries TRBV19 and TRBJ2-6; D remains unclear. The CDR3 contains 16 residues. Per the germline V gene, CDR1 is LNHDA and CDR2 is SQIVND (reference sequence). V dropped 0 bases and J dropped 2 bases, with 8 bases sitting between them. The CDR3 coding sequence is TGTGCCAGTAGTATAGACTCGAAGGCTGGGGCCAACGTCCTGACTTTC. It encodes CASSIDSKAGANVLTF.